These 21 T cell receptor beta chains share one sample of origin, sequenced in a study of T cells in Graves' hyperthyroidism and ophthalmopathy. Using RNA transcripts as the source, TCR beta CDR3 regions were amplified. First-round RT-PCR of the TCR CDR3 relied on the HTBI primer set. TCRdb reanalysed the multiplex PCR reads using MiXCR and keeps one entry per CDR3 protein. In the table there are about 110,000 distinct CDR3 sequences, 15% to 20% of which are singletons. The specimen was blood. All receptors come from a woman between 50 and 59 years old with Graves' hyperthyroidism.

This clonotype was picked up many times. V gene TRBV3-1 combines with J gene TRBJ2-7; weak D call: TRBD1 (5 bases). Germline V lookup: CDR1 LGHDT, CDR2 YNNKEL (reference sequence). The CDR3 totals 16 residues. V was cut by 0 bases and J by 0 bases, with 12 bases left in between. The CDR3 here is CASSQDRAGHSYEQYF. CDR3 nucleotide sequence: TGTGCCAGCAGCCAAGATCGCGCAGGACACTCCTACGAGCAGTACTTC.

In its sample, this clonotype was seen many times. CDR3 residues: CASSLSPRGVPGELFF. DNA of the CDR3: TGTGCCAGCAGCTTGAGCCCCCGAGGGGTTCCCGGGGAGCTGTTTTTT. The V and J genes are TRBV7-8 and TRBJ2-2; the D call may be TRBD1 or TRBD2 (5 bases each). Trimming cost V 3 bases and J 6 bases, with 17 bases left between them. Germline V gene sequence: CDR1 SGHVS, CDR2 FQNEAQ. This CDR3 spans 16 amino acids.

This clonotype occurred many times. The chain couples TRBV7-9 to TRBJ2-1; D perhaps matches TRBD2 (8 bases). Looked up from germline, CDR1 is SEHNR and CDR2 is FQNEAQ (reference sequence). V lost 5 bases to trimming and J lost 3 bases, with 23 bases between them. The CDR3 is made up of 18 amino acids. CDR3 sequence reads: CASSPGGLRGRFYNEQFF. Here the CDR3 DNA reads TGTGCCAGCAGCCCAGGGGGGCTTCGCGGGAGGTTCTACAATGAGCAGTTCTTC.

The rearrangement links TRBV6-6 to TRBJ1-1, with TRBD1 matching 11 bases. Germline CDR1 is MNHNY and CDR2 is SVGAGI (reference sequence). The CDR3 has 16 amino acids. V lost 0 bases, J lost 4 bases, and 4 bases stayed unmatched. CDR3 DNA: TGTGCCAGCAGTTACTCCACCGGGACAGGGGGCACTGAAGCTTTCTTT. This codes for CASSYSTGTGGTEAFF.

This clonotype was picked up a small number of times. The CDR3 sequence: CSARGGEANTGELFF. CDR3 sequence (DNA): TGCAGTGCTAGAGGAGGGGAAGCGAACACCGGGGAGCTGTTTTTT. The rearrangement uses TRBV20-1 and TRBJ2-2, with D perhaps being TRBD1 or TRBD2 (5 bases each). CDR1 is DFQATT, CDR2 SNEGSKA, per germline (reference sequence). Trimming took off 1 base at V and 0 bases at J, with 9 bases between the two ends. The CDR3 is 15 residues long.

The rearrangement links TRBV20-1 to TRBJ1-1; D perhaps matches TRBD1 (6 bases). Germline values: CDR1 DFQATT, CDR2 SNEGSKA (reference sequence). Trimming shortened V by 6 bases and J by 1 base, and 18 bases separated the two germline ends. This CDR3 comprises 15 residues. Written as DNA, the CDR3 is TGCAGTGCCACTCCGGGGGGCCGGTGGAACACTGAAGCTTTCTTT. Translating it yields CSATPGGRWNTEAFF.

This clonotype has ten or more counts. The chain couples TRBV28 to TRBJ1-3; 7 bases line up with TRBD1. CDR1 and CDR2 (germline): MDHEN, SYDVKM. This CDR3 spans 18 amino acids. V gave up 4 bases and J gave up 1 base; unmatched junction bases: 13. The CDR3 nucleotides read TGTGCCAGCAGTTCCGGGACAGTCTTCAGCGTGTCTGGAAACACCATATATTTT. It yields the protein CASSSGTVFSVSGNTIYF.

There are many counts of this clonotype. This chain connects TRBV6-5 to TRBJ2-1; 7 nucleotides line up with TRBD2. The junction had 10 bases not matched to a gene; V was cut back by 0 bases and J by 8 bases. The CDR3 runs 16 residues. In germline, CDR1 is MNHEY, CDR2 SVGAGI. The CDR3: CASSYSAPSGDDEQFF. DNA of the CDR3: TGTGCCAGCAGTTACTCGGCTCCGAGCGGGGACGATGAGCAGTTCTTC.

This clonotype occurred once. The chain carries TRBV5-1 and TRBJ2-1; 7 nucleotides agree with TRBD2. V trimming: 0 bases; J trimming: 6 bases; junction bases outside the gene matches: 3. The CDR3 runs to 14 residues. Germline loops: CDR1 SGHRS, CDR2 YFSETQ. CDR3 loop: CASSLVGGVNEQFF. The CDR3 DNA is TGCGCCAGCAGCTTGGTGGGGGGGGTCAATGAGCAGTTCTTC.

This clonotype was counted at least ten times. The chain is built from TRBV2 and TRBJ2-1, with D hard to call. CDR3 length: 12 residues. Looked up from germline, CDR1 is SNHLY and CDR2 is FYNNEI. Trimming pared 4 bases from V and 6 bases from J, leaving 7 bases between. The CDR3: CASSAVSNEQFF. CDR3 nucleotides: TGTGCCAGCAGTGCTGTCTCCAATGAGCAGTTCTTC.

The table lists this clonotype with many counts. CDR3 sequence reads: CASSSTPGVGELFF. In DNA, the CDR3 is TGTGCCAGCAGCTCCACACCCGGGGTTGGGGAGCTGTTTTTT. The rearrangement uses TRBV7-9 and TRBJ2-2; possibly TRBD2 for D (5 bases). V shed 4 bases and J shed 8 bases, with 14 bases lying between them. CDR3 length: 14 amino acids. CDR1 and CDR2 from the germline V gene are SEHNR and FQNEAQ (reference sequence).

The chain uses TRBV5-1 and TRBJ2-7; 10 bases map to TRBD2. The germline V gene has CDR1 SGHRS and CDR2 YFSETQ. This CDR3 is built from 17 residues. The trim removed 0 bases at V and 1 base at J, leaving 7 bases unmatched. The CDR3 reads CASSLGLAGPRSYEQYF. In DNA form, the CDR3 reads TGCGCCAGCAGCTTGGGACTAGCGGGTCCCCGTTCCTACGAGCAGTACTTC.

This clonotype was counted many times. The V gene is TRBV11-2, the J gene TRBJ1-6; TRBD1 matches 8 bases. V lost 5 bases, J lost 2 bases, and 5 bases stayed unmatched. The germline CDR1 and CDR2 sequences are SGHAT and FQNNGV. The length of the CDR3 is 16 residues. CDR3 nucleotide sequence: TGTGCCAGCAGCACTACGGGACAGGCCTATAATTCACCCCTCCACTTT. Protein product: CASSTTGQAYNSPLHF.

This clonotype was seen repeatedly, ten times or more. The chain has TRBV5-1 and TRBJ2-3; 7 bases map to TRBD1. Germline CDR1 is SGHRS and CDR2 is YFSETQ. CDR3 length: 18 amino acids. Trimming at V came to 3 bases and at J to 0 bases, leaving 13 bases not matched to a gene. DNA for the CDR3: TGCGCCAGCAGCTGGGCCGTGGACAGGTCATCTAGCACAGATACGCAGTATTTT. Protein sequence: CASSWAVDRSSSTDTQYF.

This clonotype showed up many times. The chain has TRBV7-2 and TRBJ2-3; TRBD1 aligns across 7 bases. The CDR3 loop spans 14 amino acids. V dropped 5 bases and J dropped 6; count of bases not matched to a gene: 8. CDR1 is SGHTA, CDR2 FQGNSA, per germline. The CDR3 nucleotides read TGTGCCAGCAGCGCGGACAGGAAGAGCGATACGCAGTATTTT. The encoded protein is CASSADRKSDTQYF.

Ten or more counts support this clonotype. The CDR3 loop reads CSVNSGSYEQYF. In DNA, the CDR3 is TGCAGCGTTAATAGCGGCTCCTACGAGCAGTACTTC. This chain links TRBV29-1 with TRBJ2-7, with D perhaps matching TRBD2 (6 bases). CDR1 and CDR2 (germline): SQVTM, ANQGSEA. CDR3 length: 12 residues. V lost 5 bases and J 0 bases, leaving 8 bases between the germline ends.

This clonotype was observed at least ten times. The chain recombines TRBV5-1 with TRBJ1-3; D might be TRBD1 (5 bases). From germline, CDR1 is SGHRS and CDR2 YFSETQ. The V and J ends lost 5 bases and 5 bases respectively, with 11 bases between them. The CDR3 is 13 residues long. CDR3 protein: CASRLGERNTIYF. In DNA, the CDR3 is TGCGCCAGCAGACTGGGGGAGCGAAACACCATATATTTT.

In its sample, this clonotype was seen a few times. The chain carries TRBV20-1 and TRBJ2-7; a weak D match, TRBD2 (6 bases). Trimming removed 5 bases from V and 0 bases from J, with 17 bases in between. Germline V gene data show CDR1 as DFQATT and CDR2 as SNEGSKA (reference sequence). The CDR3 covers 15 residues. The CDR3 coding sequence is TGCAGTGCTGCCACTCCTACTAGCATCTCCTACGAGCAGTACTTC. Translated: CSAATPTSISYEQYF.

This clonotype was recorded a few times. The chain has TRBV4-2 and TRBJ2-5; 7 bases agree with TRBD2. This CDR3 has 16 residues. CDR1 and CDR2 from the germline V gene are LGHNA and YNFKEQ. V trimming: 2 bases; J trimming: 1 base; junction bases outside the gene matches: 7. In DNA, the CDR3 is TGTGCCAGCAGCCAACTGGGCGGGGGATCCCAAGAGACCCAGTACTTC. Amino acids: CASSQLGGGSQETQYF.

This clonotype occurred many times. The chain recombines TRBV28 with TRBJ1-6; D perhaps matches TRBD1 (6 bases). The V gene lost 2 bases and the J gene lost 12 bases, with 14 bases spanning the gap. This CDR3 comprises 14 residues. The germline gives CDR1 MDHEN, CDR2 SYDVKM. The CDR3 DNA is TGTGCCAGCAGTTTAACAGGGAAGGTCTTACCCCTCCACTTT. It specifies CASSLTGKVLPLHF.

This clonotype was recorded many times. The chain's CDR3 is CASSQDRRRAFVNEQFF. CDR3 coding DNA: TGTGCCAGCAGCCAAGATCGCCGGAGGGCCTTTGTGAATGAGCAGTTCTTC. The chain employs TRBV4-2 and TRBJ2-1; tentatively, D is TRBD2 (6 bases). V was trimmed by 0 bases and J by 7 bases, leaving 19 bases between them. Germline CDR1 LGHNA, CDR2 YNFKEQ. This CDR3 comprises 17 residues.